This entry lists 8 T cell receptor beta chains sequenced from one sample in a study of post-analysis software for immune sequencing data. Whole-study results and caveats: Four or five TRBV segments occurring more often in patients than controls included TRBV5-6, TRBV5-1 and TRBV20-1.

Their specific antigens are unknown. The TCR beta cDNA libraries contained unique molecular identifiers. TCRdb passed the PCR reads through MiXCR, listing each CDR3 protein once. The sample has fewer than 550,000 distinct CDR3 sequences, 34% seen once. Input material: blood. The receptors were gathered from a girl under 18 with multiple sclerosis.

This clonotype was detected only a few times. The chain employs TRBV29-1 and TRBJ2-7; 7 bases line up with TRBD1. CDR1 SQVTM and CDR2 ANQGSEA come from the germline V gene. The V segment lost 4 bases and the J segment 3 bases; nucleotides outside the gene matches: 6. The CDR3 loop spans 13 amino acids. The CDR3 reads CSVATGALYEQYF. In DNA form, the CDR3 reads TGCAGCGTTGCAACAGGGGCGCTCTACGAGCAGTACTTC.

J is TRBJ2-1 and V is TRBV5-1; tentatively, D is TRBD1 or TRBD2 (6 bases each). This CDR3 has 15 residues. V dropped 7 bases and J dropped 7 bases, with 21 bases sitting between them. The germline V gene encodes CDR1 SGHRS and CDR2 YFSETQ. Written as DNA, the CDR3 is TGCGCCAGCGCCCGCGGGGCAGGGGACCTTAATGAGCAGTTCTTC. Protein product: CASARGAGDLNEQFF.

This clonotype was observed a handful of times. This chain joins TRBV7-3 and TRBJ2-1; D may be TRBD2 (5 bases). Between the trimmed V and J ends, which lost 2 bases and 9 bases, there was a span of 14 bases. Germline CDR1 and CDR2: SGHTA and FQGTGA. This CDR3 spans 14 amino acids. CDR3 sequence reads: CASSLVRGNGEQFF. DNA of the CDR3: TGTGCCAGCAGCTTAGTTCGGGGAAACGGTGAGCAGTTCTTC. Full variable domain (remainder filled in from reference TRBV7-3 and TRBJ2-1): GAGVSQTPSNKVTEKGKYVELRCDPISGHTALYWYRQSLGQGPEFLIYFQGTGAADDSGLPNDRFFAVRPEGSVSTLKIQRTERGDSAVYLCASSLVRGNGEQFFGPGTRLTVL.

This chain links TRBV6-5 with TRBJ2-3; D might be TRBD2 (5 bases). V lost 6 bases to trimming and J lost 3 bases, with 16 bases between them. This CDR3 spans 15 amino acids. Germline loops: CDR1 MNHEY, CDR2 SVGAGI. The CDR3 protein is CASSAGGGWTDTQYF. The CDR3 region has the DNA TGTGCCAGCAGCGCGGGCGGCGGCTGGACAGATACGCAGTATTTT.

This chain joins TRBV28 and TRBJ2-5; the D gene could be TRBD1 or TRBD2 (5 bases each). The CDR3 is made up of 14 amino acids. The V end was cut by 5 bases, the J end by 4 bases, with 14 bases between. CDR1 MDHEN and CDR2 SYDVKM come from the germline V gene. CDR3 loop: CASSPPGRGETQYF. The CDR3 nucleotides are TGTGCCAGCAGTCCCCCGGGACGTGGAGAGACCCAGTACTTC.

The chain links TRBV28 to TRBJ2-1, with D tentatively TRBD1 (6 bases). This CDR3 has 12 amino acids. The V and J ends lost 6 bases and 12 bases respectively, with 15 bases between them. Germline loops: CDR1 MDHEN, CDR2 SYDVKM. CDR3: CASRPPTGGQFF. Written as DNA, the CDR3 is TGTGCCAGCAGACCTCCGACAGGCGGGCAGTTCTTC.

This clonotype was counted a few times. The V gene is TRBV12-3 or TRBV12-4, the J gene TRBJ1-2; D is undetermined. The ends were cut back, 7 bases at V and 3 bases at J, with 15 bases in the middle. The CDR3 loop spans 14 amino acids. The CDR3, as DNA: TGTGCCAGCATTTCGGGCGACCGACACTATGGCTACACCTTC. Translation gives CASISGDRHYGYTF.

This clonotype is a singleton in its sample. The chain links TRBV5-1 to TRBJ1-1; tentative D call: TRBD1 (6 bases). Germline V lookup: CDR1 SGHRS, CDR2 YFSETQ. The CDR3 loop spans 13 amino acids. The germline V and J ends were trimmed by 7 bases and 1 base, with 11 bases remaining between them. The CDR3, as DNA: TGCGCCAGCCGGAAACAGGGGAACACTGAAGCTTTCTTT. It encodes CASRKQGNTEAFF.